Presented here are 27 T cell receptor beta chains from one specimen sequenced in a study of blood T cell repertoires in COVID-19. TCRdb's table, derived via immunoSEQ multiplex PCR, lists solely in-frame clones and lacks some. Of about 370,000 clones listed, 75% to 90% are singletons. The sequencing sample was made of PBMCs or T cells enriched from blood (not recorded which). All receptors derive from a man in his late teens or twenties who had recovered from COVID-19.

This clone has only a few counts. V usage is TRBV25-1 and J usage is TRBJ2-5; a weak D match, TRBD1 (6 bases). The CDR3 totals 16 residues. Germline values: CDR1 MGHDK, CDR2 SYGVNS. With 3 bases removed from V and 4 bases from J, the gap between germline ends came to 18 bases. CDR3 in amino acids: CASSDPRGQAVETQYF. The CDR3 nucleotides are TGTGCCAGCAGTGACCCAAGGGGACAAGCCGTAGAGACCCAGTACTTC. Full variable domain (missing parts from reference TRBV25-1 and TRBJ2-5): EADIYQTPRYLVIGTGKKITLECSQTMGHDKMYWYQQDPGMELHLIHYSYGVNSTEKGDLSSESTVSRIRTEHFPLTLESARPSHTSQYLCASSDPRGQAVETQYFGPGTRLLVL.

The chain has TRBV7-2 and TRBJ2-1; tentative D call: TRBD2 (6 bases). V lost 6 bases to trimming and J lost 0 bases, with 12 bases between them. Germline V CDR1 and CDR2: SGHTA, FQGNSA. The CDR3 length is 15 residues. For the CDR3, the DNA is TGTGCCAGCAGGACGGCGGGAAGCTCCTACAATGAGCAGTTCTTC. It translates to CASRTAGSSYNEQFF.

The chain links TRBV10-3 to TRBJ2-1, with 12 bases that match TRBD2. V was clipped by 0 bases and J by 2 bases; unmatched bases: 8. CDR1 ENHRY and CDR2 SYGVKD come from the germline V gene. The CDR3 extends over 19 amino acids. CDR3 bases: TGTGCCATCAGTGAGTCGGCTAGCGGGAGGGTGGGGGCCTACAATGAGCAGTTCTTC. This encodes CAISESASGRVGAYNEQFF.

The CDR3 sequence: CATSDDGQDYGYTF. The CDR3 nucleotides read TGTGCCACCAGTGACGATGGACAGGATTATGGCTACACCTTC. This rearrangement joins TRBV24-1 to TRBJ1-2; 7 bases are a match to TRBD1. The CDR3 has 14 residues. Trimming cost V 4 bases and J 5 bases; bases outside gene matches: 6. CDR1 and CDR2 (germline): KGHDR, SFDVKD.

The CDR3 is CASSPTRDRGPGELFF. The CDR3 nucleotides read TGTGCCAGCAGCCCAACTCGGGACAGGGGGCCCGGGGAGCTGTTTTTT. V and J are TRBV11-1 and TRBJ2-2, with 12 bases that match TRBD1. Per the germline V gene, CDR1 is SGHAT and CDR2 is FQDESV (reference sequence). This CDR3 contains 16 residues. Trimming at V came to 5 bases and at J to 6 bases, leaving 7 bases not matched to a gene.

The rearrangement uses TRBV23-1 and TRBJ1-2; D is perhaps TRBD1 (5 bases). TRBV23-1 is an open reading frame whose function is uncertain. The CDR3 length is 15 residues. Between the trimmed V and J ends, which lost 4 bases and 0 bases, there was a span of 12 bases. CDR3 sequence reads: CASSRTGPSNYGYTF. For the CDR3, the DNA is TGCGCCAGCAGTCGCACAGGTCCCTCTAACTATGGCTACACCTTC.

Only one count was recorded for this clone. This sequence joins TRBV7-8 and TRBJ2-7, with D possibly TRBD1 on 6 matching bases. With 3 bases removed from V and 3 bases from J, the gap between germline ends came to 9 bases. Germline values: CDR1 SGHVS, CDR2 FQNEAQ. CDR3 length equals 13 residues. The CDR3 DNA is TGTGCCAGCAGCTTTGGACAGAACTACGAGCAGTACTTC. It specifies CASSFGQNYEQYF.

The chain uses TRBV4-3 and TRBJ1-5; D possibly corresponds to TRBD1 (6 bases). Germline assignment: CDR1 LGHNA and CDR2 YSLEER. Deletions cut 3 bases from V and 5 bases from J, with 14 bases between. CDR3 length: 15 residues. CDR3 region: CASSHNPGGDQPQHF. The CDR3 DNA sequence: TGCGCCAGCAGCCACAACCCTGGGGGCGATCAGCCCCAGCATTTT.

The gene calls are TRBV7-9 and TRBJ2-3; the match to TRBD2 covers 10 bases. V lost 5 bases, J lost 2 bases, and 7 bases stayed unmatched. CDR3 size: 16 residues. The germline V gene has CDR1 SEHNR and CDR2 FQNEAQ (reference sequence). CDR3: CASSRNGLADTDTQYF. CDR3 in DNA: TGTGCCAGCAGCCGTAATGGACTAGCGGACACAGATACGCAGTATTTT.

The genes are TRBV5-6 and TRBJ1-6, with a tentative D call TRBD1 (6 bases). The V gene lost 4 bases and the J gene lost 10 bases, with 21 bases spanning the gap. CDR3 length equals 16 residues. The V gene's germline CDR1 is SGHDT and CDR2 YYEEEE. CDR3 sequence: CASSPYQGQPASPLHF. For the CDR3, the DNA is TGTGCCAGCAGCCCGTACCAAGGACAGCCGGCCTCACCCCTCCACTTT. The whole variable domain, filled in from reference TRBV5-6 and TRBJ1-6, reads DAGVTQSPTHLIKTRGQQVTLRCSPKSGHDTVSWYQQALGQGPQFIFQYYEEEERQRGNFPDRFSGHQFPNYSSELNVNALLLGDSALYLCASSPYQGQPASPLHFGNGTRLTVT.

With regard to this clone: An end of the junction differs from the germline gene, which may be a read error. This chain connects TRBV12-5 to TRBJ2-4; the D gene is possibly TRBD1 (6 bases). The germline CDR1 and CDR2 sequences are LGHNT and FRNRAP. This CDR3 has 15 residues. Written as DNA, the CDR3 is TGTGCTAGTGGTTTGGAGGGGGTATCGAAAACCATTCAGTACTTC. Its protein is CASGLEGVSKTIQYF.

This clone showed up just once. This sequence joins TRBV5-8 and TRBJ2-7, with D hard to call. The length of the CDR3 is 12 residues. CDR1 SGHTS and CDR2 YDEGEE come from the germline V gene. V was clipped by 4 bases and J by 2 bases, with 7 bases between them. This CDR3 reads CASSQDTYEQYF. In nucleotides, the CDR3 is TGTGCCAGCAGCCAAGACACCTACGAGCAGTACTTC.

J is TRBJ1-4 and V is TRBV11-2; no reliable D call. V was pared by 4 bases and J by 7 bases, with 19 bases between. Per the germline V gene, CDR1 is SGHAT and CDR2 is FQNNGV. This CDR3 contains 16 residues. Written as DNA, the CDR3 is TGTGCCAGCAGCTCCTCCCTCGGGATAGGAGTTGAAAAACTGTTTTTT. Translated: CASSSSLGIGVEKLFF.

The chain has TRBV27 and TRBJ1-1; no clear D. V lost 6 bases and J 9 bases, leaving 11 bases between the germline ends. This CDR3 comprises 11 residues. CDR1 is MNHEY and CDR2 is SMNVEV in the germline V gene (reference sequence). For the CDR3, the DNA is TGTGCCAGCAGGACAAACACGAAAGCTTTCTTT. Residues: CASRTNTKAFF.

The chain's CDR3 is CASSLSGGGGHGYTF. The CDR3 DNA reads as TGTGCCAGCAGCCTCTCGGGCGGAGGAGGCCATGGCTACACCTTC. The V gene is TRBV3-1 (or the pseudogene TRBV3-2), the J gene TRBJ1-2, with D uncertain. The CDR3 length is 15 residues. Germline CDR1 is LGHDT and CDR2 is YNNKEL (reference sequence). Trimming took 4 bases from V and 6 from J, leaving 18 bases between them.

The gene calls are TRBV7-3 and TRBJ2-5; 8 positions match TRBD1. Unmatched junction bases numbered 8, after V lost 2 bases and J lost 3 bases. There are 16 residues in the CDR3. CDR1 is SGHTA, CDR2 FQGTGA, per germline. CDR3 in amino acids: CASSLGNPGQEETQYF. DNA for the CDR3: TGTGCCAGCAGCTTAGGAAACCCGGGACAGGAAGAGACCCAGTACTTC.

This chain links TRBV19 with TRBJ2-7; 7 bases agree with TRBD1. Germline V gene data show CDR1 as LNHDA and CDR2 as SQIVND (reference sequence). J was trimmed by 2 bases and V by 1 base; bases with no gene match: 5. The CDR3 loop spans 15 amino acids. Here the CDR3 DNA reads TGTGCCAGTAGTATAGGTGGGACAGCGACCTACGAGCAGTACTTC. It codes for CASSIGGTATYEQYF.

The chain is built from TRBV11-2 and TRBJ2-1; 7 nucleotides match TRBD1. V lost 1 base and J lost 6; bases outside the gene matches: 9. There are 16 residues in the CDR3. Germline V lookup: CDR1 SGHAT, CDR2 FQNNGV. CDR3 in amino acids: CASSLGPGTAFNEQFF. CDR3 nucleotides: TGTGCCAGCAGCTTAGGACCCGGGACAGCTTTCAATGAGCAGTTCTTC.

The J gene is TRBJ2-2, the V gene TRBV9; D unclear. The CDR3 is 14 residues long. CDR1 SGDLS and CDR2 YYNGEE come from the germline V gene. V dropped 2 bases and J dropped 1 base, with 6 bases sitting between them. The CDR3 reads CASSVTQNTGELFF. In DNA form, the CDR3 reads TGTGCCAGCAGCGTCACACAGAACACCGGGGAGCTGTTTTTT.

The chain combines TRBV19 with TRBJ2-3; 12 bases are a match to TRBD1. The CDR3 length is 15 residues. Germline CDR1 and CDR2: LNHDA and SQIVND (reference sequence). V dropped 5 bases and J dropped 4; count of bases not matched to a gene: 4. CDR3 in DNA: TGTGCCAGTAGTGCGGGACAGGGGGCTGCAGATACGCAGTATTTT. It codes for CASSAGQGAADTQYF.

The chain links TRBV7-9 to TRBJ2-7, with no clear D. From germline, CDR1 is SEHNR and CDR2 FQNEAQ (reference sequence). The CDR3 consists of 15 residues. Trimming pared 1 base from V and 2 bases from J, leaving 12 bases between. The chain's CDR3 is CASSLVGSRAYEQYF. The CDR3 DNA sequence: TGTGCCAGCAGCTTAGTCGGTAGTCGGGCCTACGAGCAGTACTTC.

The chain uses TRBV7-9 and TRBJ1-5; 9 bases fit TRBD1. V lost 4 bases to trimming and J lost 6 bases; unmatched junction nucleotides: 19. Germline V gene sequence: CDR1 SEHNR, CDR2 FQNEAQ (reference sequence). CDR3 size: 19 residues. The CDR3 loop is CASSSLDSYGTGKGQPQHF. The CDR3 DNA reads as TGTGCCAGCAGCTCGCTCGACTCCTATGGGACAGGGAAGGGTCAGCCCCAGCATTTT.

CDR3 bases: TGTGCCAGCCGAATGGACGCCGGGACAGGTATCAAAAGCAATCAGCCCCAGCATTTT. Protein: CASRMDAGTGIKSNQPQHF. This rearrangement joins TRBV27 to TRBJ1-5; the match to TRBD1 covers 8 bases. Trimming took 8 bases from V and 1 from J; bases not matched to a gene: 19. Looked up from germline, CDR1 is MNHEY and CDR2 is SMNVEV (reference sequence). The CDR3 is 19 amino acids.

V gene TRBV12-5 combines with J gene TRBJ2-1, with D perhaps TRBD1 (8 bases). Germline CDR1 and CDR2: LGHNT and FRNRAP. V was shortened by 5 bases and J by 8 bases, with 19 bases between the two germline ends. The CDR3 is made up of 15 amino acids. DNA of the CDR3: TGTGCTAGTGGTCTCCCCGGACAGGGAGGGGATGAGCAGTTCTTC. Translation: CASGLPGQGGDEQFF.

This clone was detected only a few times. This sequence joins TRBV30 and TRBJ1-5; the match to TRBD1 covers 8 bases. The CDR3 contains 16 residues. V trimming: 3 bases; J trimming: 0 bases; junction bases outside the gene matches: 7. The V gene's germline CDR1 is GTSNPN and CDR2 SVGIG (reference sequence). CDR3 DNA sequence: TGTGCCTGGAGGACTCACGGGACAGGTAGCAATCAGCCCCAGCATTTT. As protein: CAWRTHGTGSNQPQHF.

The V call is TRBV5-1, the J call TRBJ1-1, with no clear D. The germline CDR1 and CDR2 sequences are SGHRS and YFSETQ. CDR3 size: 13 residues. V was pared by 0 bases and J by 8 bases, with 11 bases between. CDR3 loop: CASSLAETSEAFF. CDR3 DNA sequence: TGCGCCAGCAGCTTGGCCGAAACTTCCGAAGCTTTCTTT.

The rearrangement links TRBV19 to TRBJ1-2; no clear D. The CDR3 sequence is 11 residues long. Germline V CDR1 and CDR2: LNHDA, SQIVND (reference sequence). Trimming pared 9 bases from V and 8 bases from J, leaving 13 bases between. The CDR3 reads CASSPGGGYTF. CDR3 nucleotides: TGTGCCAGCTCCCCAGGAGGGGGCTACACCTTC.